This T cell receptor beta chain was documented in a study of shared clonotypes between healthy human individuals. The wider study: The people who gave samples were two women and three men aged 18 to 49.

Across several immunoSEQ plates, the genomic DNA of each subset was split evenly. Sequencing used immunoSEQ multiplex PCR; TCRdb keeps in-frame clones, though not all of them. The sample records 950,000 to 1,200,000 clones, approximately 77% being singletons. Germline CDR1 and CDR2: DFQATT and SNEGSKA (reference sequence). This CDR3 spans 11 amino acids. V was cut by 5 bases and J by 6 bases, with 11 bases left in between. Regarding this clone: The sample holds other DNA sequences that translate to the same CDR3.

The sequencing input was memory CD4+ T cells from PBMCs. This sample's subset: CD45RA-negative fraction. The chain has TRBV20-1 and TRBJ2-7; D possibly corresponds to TRBD2 (5 bases). This TCR derives from a man aged 18 to 30 in good health. Some clones in this sample may be carry-over from other donors' samples. This chain's CDR3 is CSAARTAEQYF. CDR3 coding DNA: TGCAGTGCTGCCCGGACTGCCGAGCAGTACTTC.